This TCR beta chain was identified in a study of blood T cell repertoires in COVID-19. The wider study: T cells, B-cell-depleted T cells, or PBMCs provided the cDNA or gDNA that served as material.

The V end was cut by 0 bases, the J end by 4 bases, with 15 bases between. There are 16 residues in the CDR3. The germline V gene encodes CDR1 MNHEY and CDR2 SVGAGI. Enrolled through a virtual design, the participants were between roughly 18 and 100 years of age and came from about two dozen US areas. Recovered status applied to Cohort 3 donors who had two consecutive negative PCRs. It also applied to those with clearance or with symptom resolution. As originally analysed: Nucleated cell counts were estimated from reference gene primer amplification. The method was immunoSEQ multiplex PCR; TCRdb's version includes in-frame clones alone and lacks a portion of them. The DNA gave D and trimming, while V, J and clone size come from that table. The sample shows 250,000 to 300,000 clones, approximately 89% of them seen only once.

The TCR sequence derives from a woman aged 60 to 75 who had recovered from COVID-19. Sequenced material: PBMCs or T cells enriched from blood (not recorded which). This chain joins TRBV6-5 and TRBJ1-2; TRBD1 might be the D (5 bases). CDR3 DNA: TGTGCCAGCAGTTACTCCCAACCTAGGGGCCTCTATGGCTACACCTTC. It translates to CASSYSQPRGLYGYTF.